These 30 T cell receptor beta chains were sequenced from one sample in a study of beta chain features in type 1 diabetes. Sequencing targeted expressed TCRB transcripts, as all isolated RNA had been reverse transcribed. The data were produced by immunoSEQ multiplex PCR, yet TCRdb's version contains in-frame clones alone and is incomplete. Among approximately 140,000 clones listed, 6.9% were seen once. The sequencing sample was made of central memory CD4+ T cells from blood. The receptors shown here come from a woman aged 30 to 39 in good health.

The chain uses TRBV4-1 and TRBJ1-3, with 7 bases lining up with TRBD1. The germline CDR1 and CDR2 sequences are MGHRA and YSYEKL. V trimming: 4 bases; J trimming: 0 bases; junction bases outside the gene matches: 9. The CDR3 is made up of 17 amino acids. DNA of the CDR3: TGCGCCAGCAGCCCCCTCAGGGGGACCAGCTCTGGAAACACCATATATTTT. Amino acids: CASSPLRGTSSGNTIYF.

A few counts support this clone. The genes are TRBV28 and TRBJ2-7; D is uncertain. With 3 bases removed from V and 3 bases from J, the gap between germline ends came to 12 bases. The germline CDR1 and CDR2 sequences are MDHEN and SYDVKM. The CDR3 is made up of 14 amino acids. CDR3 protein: CASSFPGPYYEQYF. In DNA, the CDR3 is TGTGCCAGCAGTTTCCCTGGGCCTTACTACGAGCAGTACTTC.

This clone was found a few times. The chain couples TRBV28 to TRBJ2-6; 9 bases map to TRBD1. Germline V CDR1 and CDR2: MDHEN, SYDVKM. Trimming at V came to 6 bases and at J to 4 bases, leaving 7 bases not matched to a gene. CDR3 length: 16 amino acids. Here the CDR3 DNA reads TGTGCCAGCAGGCCGGGACAGGGTGGGGGGGCCAACGTCCTGACTTTC. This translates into CASRPGQGGGANVLTF.

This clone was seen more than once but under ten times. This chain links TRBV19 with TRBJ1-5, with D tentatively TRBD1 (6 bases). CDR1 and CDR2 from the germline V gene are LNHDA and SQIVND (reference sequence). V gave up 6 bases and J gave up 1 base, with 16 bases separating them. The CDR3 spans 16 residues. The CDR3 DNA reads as TGTGCCAGTAGAACGGGGGGGGCGTTCAGCAATCAGCCCCAGCATTTT. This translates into CASRTGGAFSNQPQHF.

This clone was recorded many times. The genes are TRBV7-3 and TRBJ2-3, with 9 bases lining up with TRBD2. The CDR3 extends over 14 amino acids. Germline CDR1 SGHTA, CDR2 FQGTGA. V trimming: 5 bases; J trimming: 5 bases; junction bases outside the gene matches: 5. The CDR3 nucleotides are TGTGCCAGCAGCCTAGGGACTAGCCTAGATACGCAGTATTTT. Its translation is CASSLGTSLDTQYF.

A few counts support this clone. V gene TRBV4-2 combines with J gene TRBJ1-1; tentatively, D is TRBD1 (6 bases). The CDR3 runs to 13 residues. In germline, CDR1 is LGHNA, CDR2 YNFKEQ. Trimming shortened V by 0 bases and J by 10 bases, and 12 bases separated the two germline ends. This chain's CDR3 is CASSQDRGARAFF. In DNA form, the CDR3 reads TGTGCCAGCAGCCAAGACAGGGGTGCTCGAGCTTTCTTT.

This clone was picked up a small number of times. The CDR3 here is CASQREGLKHNEQFF. The CDR3 DNA reads TGTGCTTCGCAGCGGGAGGGCCTTAAGCACAATGAGCAGTTCTTC. The V and J genes are TRBV2 and TRBJ2-1; 10 nucleotides line up with TRBD2. CDR1 SNHLY and CDR2 FYNNEI come from the germline V gene. The CDR3 runs to 15 residues.

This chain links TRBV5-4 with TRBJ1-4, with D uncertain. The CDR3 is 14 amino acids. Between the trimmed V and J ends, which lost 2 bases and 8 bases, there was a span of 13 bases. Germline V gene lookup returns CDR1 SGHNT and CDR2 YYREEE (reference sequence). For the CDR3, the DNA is TGTGCCAGCAGCTTTGGTCAGGAGGAGGAAAAACTGTTTTTT. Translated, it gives CASSFGQEEEKLFF.

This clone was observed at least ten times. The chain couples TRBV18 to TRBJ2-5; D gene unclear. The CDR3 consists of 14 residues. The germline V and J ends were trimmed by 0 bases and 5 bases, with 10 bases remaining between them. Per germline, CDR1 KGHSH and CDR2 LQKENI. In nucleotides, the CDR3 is TGTGCCAGCTCACCACCAAGCAAGAGTGAGACCCAGTACTTC. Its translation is CASSPPSKSETQYF.

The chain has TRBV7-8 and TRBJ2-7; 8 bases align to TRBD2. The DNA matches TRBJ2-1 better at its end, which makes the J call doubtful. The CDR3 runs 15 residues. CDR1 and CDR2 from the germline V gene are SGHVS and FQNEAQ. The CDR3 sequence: CASSFGGGLGNEQFF. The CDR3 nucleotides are TGTGCCAGCAGCTTTGGCGGGGGGCTAGGTAATGAGCAGTTCTTC.

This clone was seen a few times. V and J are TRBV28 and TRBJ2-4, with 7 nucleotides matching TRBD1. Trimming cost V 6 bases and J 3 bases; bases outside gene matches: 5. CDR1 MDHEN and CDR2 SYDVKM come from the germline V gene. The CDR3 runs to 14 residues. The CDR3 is CASSRTGNKNIQYF. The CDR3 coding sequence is TGTGCCAGCAGCAGGACAGGAAACAAAAACATTCAGTACTTC. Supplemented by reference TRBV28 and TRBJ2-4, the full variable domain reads DVKVTQSSRYLVKRTGEKVFLECVQDMDHENMFWYRQDPGLGLRLIYFSYDVKMKEKGDIPEGYSVSREKKERFSLILESASTNQTSMYLCASSRTGNKNIQYFGAGTRLSVL.

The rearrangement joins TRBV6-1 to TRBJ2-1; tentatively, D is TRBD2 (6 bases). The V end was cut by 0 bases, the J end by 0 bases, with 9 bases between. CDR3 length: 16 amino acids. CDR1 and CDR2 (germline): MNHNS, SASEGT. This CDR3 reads CASSEAHGSSYNEQFF. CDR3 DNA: TGTGCCAGCAGTGAAGCTCACGGGAGCTCCTACAATGAGCAGTTCTTC.

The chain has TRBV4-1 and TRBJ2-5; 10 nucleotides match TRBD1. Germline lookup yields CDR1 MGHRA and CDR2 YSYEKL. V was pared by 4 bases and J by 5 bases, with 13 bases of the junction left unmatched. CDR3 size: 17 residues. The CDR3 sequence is CASSRDFRQGAGETQYF. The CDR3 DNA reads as TGCGCCAGCAGCCGCGACTTTAGACAGGGGGCAGGGGAGACCCAGTACTTC.

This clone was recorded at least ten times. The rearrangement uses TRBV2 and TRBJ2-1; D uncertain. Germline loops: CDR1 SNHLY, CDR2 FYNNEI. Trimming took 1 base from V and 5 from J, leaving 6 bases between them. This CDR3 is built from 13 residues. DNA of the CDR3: TGTGCCAGCAGTGAAGGCTACGACAATGAGCAGTTCTTC. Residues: CASSEGYDNEQFF.

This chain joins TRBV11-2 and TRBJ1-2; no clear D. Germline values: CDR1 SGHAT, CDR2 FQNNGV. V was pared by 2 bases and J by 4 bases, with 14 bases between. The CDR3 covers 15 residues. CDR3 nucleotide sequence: TGTGCCAGCAGCTTAACTGAGGGCCAATCCTATGGCTACACCTTC. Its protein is CASSLTEGQSYGYTF.

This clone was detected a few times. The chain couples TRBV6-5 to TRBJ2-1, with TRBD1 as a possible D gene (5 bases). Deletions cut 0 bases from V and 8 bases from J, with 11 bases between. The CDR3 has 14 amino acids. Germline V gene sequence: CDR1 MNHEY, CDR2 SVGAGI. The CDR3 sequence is CASSYSTWGDEQFF. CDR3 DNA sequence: TGTGCCAGCAGTTACTCGACGTGGGGCGATGAGCAGTTCTTC.

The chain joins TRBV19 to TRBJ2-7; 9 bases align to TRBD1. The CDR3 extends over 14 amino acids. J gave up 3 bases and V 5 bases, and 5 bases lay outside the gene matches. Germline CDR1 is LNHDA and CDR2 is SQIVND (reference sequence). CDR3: CASSVTGGIYEQYF. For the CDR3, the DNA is TGTGCCAGTAGTGTTACAGGGGGCATCTACGAGCAGTACTTC.

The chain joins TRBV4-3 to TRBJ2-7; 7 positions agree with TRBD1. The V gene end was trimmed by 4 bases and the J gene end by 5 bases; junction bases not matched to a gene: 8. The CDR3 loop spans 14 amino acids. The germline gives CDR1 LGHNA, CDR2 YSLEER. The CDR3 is CASSPTGHQDEQYF. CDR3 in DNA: TGCGCCAGCAGCCCGACAGGGCATCAGGACGAGCAGTACTTC.

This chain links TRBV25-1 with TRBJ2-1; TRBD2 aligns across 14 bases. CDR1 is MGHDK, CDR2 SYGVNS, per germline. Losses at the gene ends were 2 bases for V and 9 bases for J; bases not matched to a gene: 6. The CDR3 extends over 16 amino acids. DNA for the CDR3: TGTGCCAGCAGTGAAGAAACGGGACTAGCGGGAGTTGAGCAGTTCTTC. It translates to CASSEETGLAGVEQFF.

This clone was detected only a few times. The CDR3 loop reads CASSSNLDKVANYGYTF. The CDR3 bases are TGTGCCAGCAGCTCGAATCTTGACAAGGTTGCTAACTATGGCTACACCTTC. The chain couples TRBV7-9 to TRBJ1-2; D not certain. CDR3 length: 17 residues. Germline-derived CDR1 and CDR2 are SEHNR and FQNEAQ (reference sequence). V lost 4 bases to trimming and J lost 0 bases, with 18 bases between them.

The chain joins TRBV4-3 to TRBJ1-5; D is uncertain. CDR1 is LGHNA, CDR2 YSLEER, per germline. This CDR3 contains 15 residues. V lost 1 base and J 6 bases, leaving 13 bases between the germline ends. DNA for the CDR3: TGCGCCAGCAGCCAAGGACACGCATCGAGTCAGCCCCAGCATTTT. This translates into CASSQGHASSQPQHF.

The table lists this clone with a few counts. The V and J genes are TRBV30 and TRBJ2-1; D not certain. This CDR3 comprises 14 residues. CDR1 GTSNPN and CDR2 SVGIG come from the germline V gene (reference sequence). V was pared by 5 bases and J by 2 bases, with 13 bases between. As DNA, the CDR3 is TGTGCCTGGGGGCCAGGAACCACCTACAATGAGCAGTTCTTC. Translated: CAWGPGTTYNEQFF.

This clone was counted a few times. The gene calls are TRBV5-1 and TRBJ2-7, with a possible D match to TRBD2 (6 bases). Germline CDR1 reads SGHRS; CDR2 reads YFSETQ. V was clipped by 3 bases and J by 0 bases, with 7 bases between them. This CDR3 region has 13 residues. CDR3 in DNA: TGCGCCAGCAGCTCCGGGAGCTCCTACGAGCAGTACTTC. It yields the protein CASSSGSSYEQYF.

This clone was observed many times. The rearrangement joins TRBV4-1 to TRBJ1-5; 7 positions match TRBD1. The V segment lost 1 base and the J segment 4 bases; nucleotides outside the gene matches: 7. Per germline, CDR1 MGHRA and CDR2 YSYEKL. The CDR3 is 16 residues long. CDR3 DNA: TGCGCCAGCAGCCAAGGACAGGGTTCAGCGAATCAGCCCCAGCATTTT. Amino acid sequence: CASSQGQGSANQPQHF.

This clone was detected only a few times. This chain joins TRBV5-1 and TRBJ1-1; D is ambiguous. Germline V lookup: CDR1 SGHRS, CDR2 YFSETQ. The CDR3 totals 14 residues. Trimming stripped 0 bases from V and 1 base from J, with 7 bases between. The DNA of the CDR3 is TGCGCCAGCAGCTTGGGGTCAGGGAACACTGAAGCTTTCTTT. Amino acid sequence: CASSLGSGNTEAFF.

CDR3 nucleotide sequence: TGTGCCAGCAGCTCTAGTGGGAGTTACTCCTACAATGAGCAGTTCTTC. Translating it yields CASSSSGSYSYNEQFF. The J gene is TRBJ2-1, the V gene TRBV28; D possibly corresponds to TRBD2 (5 bases). There are 16 residues in the CDR3. CDR1 and CDR2 (germline): MDHEN, SYDVKM. V was clipped by 6 bases and J by 0 bases, with 15 bases between them.

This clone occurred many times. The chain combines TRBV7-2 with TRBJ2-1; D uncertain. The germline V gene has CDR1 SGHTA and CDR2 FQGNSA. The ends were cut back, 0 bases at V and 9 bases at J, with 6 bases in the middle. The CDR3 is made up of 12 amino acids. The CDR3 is CASSLALAEQFF. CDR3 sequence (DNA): TGTGCCAGCAGCTTAGCACTTGCTGAGCAGTTCTTC.

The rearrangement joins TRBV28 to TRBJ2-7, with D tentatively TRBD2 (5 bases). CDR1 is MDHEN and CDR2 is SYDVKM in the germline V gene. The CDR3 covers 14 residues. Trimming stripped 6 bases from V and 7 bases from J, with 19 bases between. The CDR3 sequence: CASSATRARREQYF. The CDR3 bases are TGTGCCAGCAGCGCCACTAGGGCCAGGAGGGAGCAGTACTTC.

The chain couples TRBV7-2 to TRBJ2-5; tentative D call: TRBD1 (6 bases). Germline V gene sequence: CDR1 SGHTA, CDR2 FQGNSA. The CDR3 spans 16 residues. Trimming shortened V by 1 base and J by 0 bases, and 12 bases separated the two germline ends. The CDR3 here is CASSLVQGMYQETQYF. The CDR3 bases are TGTGCCAGCAGCTTAGTACAGGGAATGTACCAAGAGACCCAGTACTTC.

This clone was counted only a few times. The CDR3 nucleotides read TGCAGCGTGACCGGGACAGGGTACAAGAATGAGCAGTTCTTC. It codes for CSVTGTGYKNEQFF. The genes are TRBV29-1 and TRBJ2-1, with 9 positions matching TRBD1. Germline V gene sequence: CDR1 SQVTM, CDR2 ANQGSEA. The CDR3 runs 14 residues. Trimming at V came to 6 bases and at J to 7 bases, leaving 10 bases not matched to a gene.